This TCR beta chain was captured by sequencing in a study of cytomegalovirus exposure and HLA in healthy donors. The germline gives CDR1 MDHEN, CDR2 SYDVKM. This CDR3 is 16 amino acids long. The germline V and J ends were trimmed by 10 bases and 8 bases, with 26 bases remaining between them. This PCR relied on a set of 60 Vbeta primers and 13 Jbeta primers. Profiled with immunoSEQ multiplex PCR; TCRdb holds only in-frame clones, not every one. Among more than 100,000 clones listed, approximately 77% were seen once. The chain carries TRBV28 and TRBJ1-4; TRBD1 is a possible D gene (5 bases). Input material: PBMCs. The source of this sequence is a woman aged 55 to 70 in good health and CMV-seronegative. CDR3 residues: CATLPNAGRGGEKLFF. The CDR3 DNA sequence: TGTGCCACCCTGCCCAACGCGGGGAGGGGCGGCGAAAAACTGTTTTTT.